This TCR beta chain was sequenced during a study of shared clonotypes between healthy human individuals (TCRdb year 2020). Concerning the study at large: The cohort included three men and a couple of women between 18 and 49 years of age. For each donor, CD4 naive and CD4 memory were each given three plates, CD8 naive was given two plates, and CD8 memory was given one plate. Leukapheresis yielded between about 0.9 and 9 billion PBMCs per donor. To estimate repertoire size and how much clonotypes are shared between individuals, the study performed deep sequencing of blood TCR repertoires from roughly five healthy adults. To increase sequencing depth and limit assay-specific biases, different laboratories used diverse techniques to prepare libraries and sequence TCR repertoires. The research as a whole found: Larger estimated clonotype richness was generally found for naive subsets than for memory subsets. Because the study included only a small number of donors, the genetic and exposure-history diversity represented was limited. Across a few donors, approximately 4.6% of naive CD4, 3% to 3.5% of naive CD8, under 2.5% of memory CD4, and roughly 0.41% of memory CD8 clonotypes were shared. Based on pairwise subsampling, the degree of clonotype sharing among donors was expected to be affected by sequencing depth. Higher generation probabilities were observed for clonotypes shared by all four sorted-subset donors than for non-shared clonotypes. Even with the large sequencing depth, rarefaction of the sorted-subset datasets indicated that sequencing was incomplete. Sampling was restricted to blood, and TCR repertoires in tissues likely differ from the TCR repertoires found in blood.

CDR1 MDHEN and CDR2 SYDVKM are derived from the germline V gene. V loses 5 bases, J loses 3 bases, and the germline ends lie 20 bases apart. The CDR3 runs 16 amino acids, cysteine and phenylalanine included. Just the 48-base CDR3 DNA is kept, in frame starting at base 1. On this clone: The antigen it recognizes is unknown. Base quality data are lacking; no much larger clone is found one base away.

The donors were healthy, HIV-negative adults with no recently reported acute infections or vaccinations. Every donor was a Caucasian adult residing in Nashville, Tennessee, USA. Magnetic negative selection was used to enrich CD4+ T cells, after which naive cells were positively selected on CD45RA and the negative fraction became the memory subset. Blood was obtained by leukapheresis, after which PBMCs were separated by Ficoll-Histopaque density gradient centrifugation and cryopreserved in liquid nitrogen vapor phase. Analytical flow cytometry was used to check the purity and quantity of every magnetically sorted T cell population. Genomic DNA was isolated from each sorted fraction and quantified by UV absorbance on a Nanodrop 2000c. TCR CDR3 regions were amplified from genomic DNA by multiplex PCR using the deep immunoSEQ assay. Extracted genomic DNA from each cell subset was distributed evenly across all wells of several immunoSEQ 96-well plates, and each plate was treated as a replicate. For sorted subsets, roughly 200 ng of genomic DNA, equivalent to around 29,000 T cell genomes, went into each replicate PCR. Purified libraries were quantified with a Qubit 3.0 fluorometer, sized on a Bioanalyzer 2100, and re-quantified with the KAPA Library Quantification kit. Each immunoSEQ 96-well plate was sequenced on its own single-read 150-cycle Illumina NextSeq 550 flow cell. The authors processed their data as follows. Because the immunoSEQ output held only junctional sequences and lacked quality scores, the filtering could not match the filtering applied to full-length reads. Sequences were annotated with PyIR, a Python wrapper for IgBLAST v1.9, and V/J genes and CDR3 were assigned using IMGT germline references. Any read was removed if the V/J assignment was weak (E-value above 1e-6), the CDR3 was missing, or the read contained stop codons, out-of-frame junctions, or ambiguous translated residues. V3J clonotypes were defined as sequences sharing an identical inferred V gene, J gene, and CDR3 amino acid sequence. Percentage overlap between repertoires was calculated by dividing the number of shared unique clonotypes by the size of the smaller repertoire. Richness of each repertoire was evaluated using RTK rarefaction, the Chao1 estimator, and Recon v2.1 estimates of unobserved clonotypes. For all TCRbeta clonotypes obtained by the gDNA method from four donors, generation probabilities were computed with OLGA. TCRdb stores this immuneACCESS table with in-frame sequences only. Part of the clones is absent; in the studies checked, under half of the shortfall reflects unresolved V genes, and no reason is known for the rest. V and J calls and clone size are given by that table; D and trimming were obtained from the DNA. For this sample the table gives around 1.6 million clones, of which approximately 98% were detected only once. The top ten clonotypes cover less than 0.55% of the sample.

This receptor was obtained from a man aged 30 to 39 in good health. Rearrangement joined TRBV28 to TRBJ2-7; a weak D assignment points to TRBD2 (5 bases agree). The sequenced material came from naive CD4+ T cells sorted from blood. The sample's cell subset or site label, in plain terms: CD45RA+ positively selected. The encoded CDR3 is CASSTITSDPNYEQYF. The DNA sequence is as follows: TGTGCCAGCAGTACAATTACTAGTGATCCAAACTACGAGCAGTACTTC.